A selection of T cell receptor beta chains follows, all from one sample in a study of T cells in Graves' hyperthyroidism and ophthalmopathy. From the multiplex PCR reads, TCRdb called clonotypes with MiXCR, one entry per CDR3 protein. The sample contains 600,000 or so distinct CDR3 sequences, 40% to 55% of which appear only once. The specimen sequenced was peripheral blood or thyroid tissue (not recorded which). The receptors were sampled from a woman aged 18-29 years with Graves' hyperthyroidism. The CDR3 runs from the conserved cysteine through the conserved F or W.

v_gene	j_gene	CDR3aa
TRBV14	TRBJ1-4	CASSQRFGGEKLFF
TRBV7-2	TRBJ2-7	CASRPSPRTSGDEGEQYF
TRBV7-2	TRBJ1-3	CASSYQGRPGNTIYF
TRBV29-1	TRBJ2-5	CSSGGAGGPKETQYF
TRBV7-9	TRBJ1-2	CASSPLGPAEGYTF
TRBV24-1	TRBJ2-5	CATSDLAGRAETQYF
TRBV28	TRBJ1-6	CASGGYGTGDSPLHF
TRBV24-1	TRBJ1-1	CASRKGGPEAFF
TRBV10-1	TRBJ1-1	CASTGQPNTEAFF
TRBV9	TRBJ2-7	CASSVAGAQYF
TRBV7-8	TRBJ1-1	CASSWGTGWGNTEAFF
TRBV7-3	TRBJ2-2	CASSLSDGELFF
TRBV12-3/TRBV12-4	TRBJ2-7	CASSTGLAGREQYF
TRBV2	TRBJ1-6	CASSWGTVADSPLHF
TRBV9	TRBJ2-2	CAGSTGVAGELFF
TRBV7-9	TRBJ1-4	CASSTGVRGLELFF
TRBV12-5	TRBJ2-5	CASGLPLGQGQETQYF
TRBV11-1	TRBJ1-1	CASGGRMWARAEAFF
TRBV10-3	TRBJ2-5	CAVSDPRTGNQETQYF
TRBV20-1	TRBJ2-5	CSARSRTGAQETQYF
TRBV6-6	TRBJ2-7	CASTTSGGLYEQYF
TRBV14	TRBJ1-2	CASSQRSRRDGYTF